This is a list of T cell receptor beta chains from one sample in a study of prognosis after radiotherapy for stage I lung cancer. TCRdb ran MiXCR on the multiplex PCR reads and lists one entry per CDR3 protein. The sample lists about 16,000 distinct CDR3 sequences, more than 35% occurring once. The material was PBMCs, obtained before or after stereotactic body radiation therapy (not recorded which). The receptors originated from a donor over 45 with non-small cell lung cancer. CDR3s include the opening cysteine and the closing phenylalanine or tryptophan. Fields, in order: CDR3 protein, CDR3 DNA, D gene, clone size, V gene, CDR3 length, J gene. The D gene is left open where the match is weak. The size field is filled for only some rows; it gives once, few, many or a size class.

CASSSISRDRNTEAFF	TGTGCCAGCAGTTCTATATCCCGCGACAGGAACACTGAAGCTTTCTTT	-	many	TRBV28	16	TRBJ1-1
CASSTHQGGEQYF	TGTGCCAGCAGCACCCACCAGGGAGGCGAGCAGTACTTC	-	medium-sized	TRBV6-2/TRBV6-3	13	TRBJ2-7
CASSPKTTGGEQFF	TGTGCCAGCAGCCCTAAAACTACGGGTGGGGAGCAGTTCTTC	-	-	TRBV11-2	14	TRBJ2-1
CAIRPGGADTQYF	TGTGCCATCCGCCCAGGAGGGGCAGATACGCAGTATTTT	-	many	TRBV6-2/TRBV6-3	13	TRBJ2-3
CSVDTVPTEAFF	TGCAGCGTTGATACAGTGCCCACTGAAGCTTTCTTT	-	once	TRBV29-1	12	TRBJ1-1
CASSEPLDNGGEETQYF	TGTGCCAGCAGTGAACCCCTCGACAATGGGGGAGAGGAGACCCAGTACTTC	-	few	TRBV2	17	TRBJ2-5
CASSFIGGSSGANVLTF	TGTGCCAGCAGCTTTATAGGGGGCAGCTCTGGGGCCAACGTCCTGACTTTC	TRBD1	-	TRBV11-2	17	TRBJ2-6
CASSLGGAGGITEAFF	TGTGCCAGCAGCTTAGGGGGGGCAGGGGGCATCACTGAAGCTTTCTTT	TRBD1	-	TRBV7-2	16	TRBJ1-1
CAIILGGGGHNEQFF	TGTGCCATCATTCTTGGGGGGGGGGGCCACAATGAGCAGTTCTTC	-	-	TRBV6-1	15	TRBJ2-1
CASRTVRGWGYEQYF	TGTGCCAGCAGGACCGTAAGGGGGTGGGGCTACGAGCAGTACTTC	-	-	TRBV27	15	TRBJ2-7
CASSVTGVGTEAFF	TGCGCCAGCAGCGTGACAGGGGTGGGGACTGAAGCTTTCTTT	TRBD1	once	TRBV11-2	14	TRBJ1-1
CASSYYPSYNEQFF	TGTGCCAGCAGTTACTACCCCTCCTACAATGAGCAGTTCTTC	-	-	TRBV6-2/TRBV6-3	14	TRBJ2-1
CASSHNRAPSLTTGELFF	TGTGCCAGTAGTCACAACCGGGCCCCATCATTAACAACCGGGGAGCTGTTTTTT	-	many	TRBV19	18	TRBJ2-2
CSATGEYGYTF	TGCAGTGCTACCGGGGAGTATGGCTACACCTTC	-	medium-sized	TRBV20-1	11	TRBJ1-2
CASSLRIRGSPLHF	TGTGCCAGCAGTTTACGTATACGAGGATCACCCCTCCACTTT	-	-	TRBV27	14	TRBJ1-6
CSVGGGDLAKHEQFF	TGCAGCGTGGGGGGCGGGGACTTAGCAAAGCATGAGCAGTTCTTC	-	many	TRBV29-1	15	TRBJ2-1
CASSEGGAGLDGYTF	TGTGCCAGCAGTGAGGGTGGGGCAGGCCTCGATGGCTACACCTTC	-	many	TRBV2	15	TRBJ1-2
CASGQASGDTIYF	TGTGCCAGCGGCCAAGCCTCGGGCGACACCATATATTTT	-	many	TRBV4-2	13	TRBJ1-3
CASSPQGTQYF	TGTGCCAGCTCACCACAGGGGACCCAGTACTTC	-	many	TRBV18	11	TRBJ2-5
CASSLVGGADTEAFF	TGCGCCAGCAGCTTGGTCGGGGGCGCTGACACTGAAGCTTTCTTT	-	medium-sized	TRBV5-1	15	TRBJ1-1